Listed below are T cell receptor beta chains from one sample, sequenced in a study of neurological immune-mediated disorders. MiXCR was run by TCRdb on the 5' RACE reads, yielding one entry per CDR3 protein. The sample includes approximately 65,000 distinct CDR3 sequences, around 4% seen only once; the top ten take approximately 2.7%. The sequencing input was PBMCs. The origin of the receptors is a man aged 50 to 60 with multiple sclerosis. The CDR3 runs from the conserved cysteine through the conserved F or W. D genes are given only for firm matches. Size tells how often a clone was seen, or its class if it is expanded.

CDR3 protein | CDR3 DNA | D gene | J gene | clone size | V gene
CASSFPRLAELTDTQYF | TGTGCCAGCAGCTTTCCTCGACTAGCGGAACTCACAGATACGCAGTATTTT | TRBD2 | TRBJ2-3 | many | TRBV7-9
CASSLTLAGGNEQFF | TGTGCCAGCAGTCTTACTCTCGCAGGGGGCAATGAGCAGTTCTTC | TRBD1 | TRBJ2-1 | many | TRBV5-8
CASSLSRAYGYTF | TGTGCCAGCAGTTTAAGCCGAGCCTATGGCTACACCTTC | - | TRBJ1-2 | many | TRBV27
CASSAGTTPITDTQYF | TGTGCCAGCAGCGCCGGGACTACTCCTATCACAGATACGCAGTATTTT | TRBD2 | TRBJ2-3 | many | TRBV9
CASSLHKIGNTIYF | TGTGCCAGCAGTTTACACAAGATTGGAAACACCATATATTTT | - | TRBJ1-3 | many | TRBV12-3/TRBV12-4
CSAPALNTEAFF | TGCAGTGCTCCGGCCCTGAACACTGAAGCTTTCTTT | - | TRBJ1-1 | many | TRBV20-1
CASSQVVVRDNQPQNF | TGCGCCAGCAGCCAAGTAGTTGTGAGGGACAATCAGCCCCAGAATTTT | - | TRBJ1-5 | many | TRBV4-1
CASTLFGNQPQHF | TGTGCCAGCACCTTGTTTGGCAATCAGCCCCAGCATTTT | - | TRBJ1-5 | many | TRBV6-6
CASSYSEGKWPQHF | TGTGCCAGCAGTTACTCAGAGGGGAAGTGGCCCCAGCATTTT | - | TRBJ1-5 | many | TRBV6-6
CASSFGTAGNQPQHF | TGTGCCAGCAGTTTCGGGACCGCGGGGAATCAGCCCCAGCATTTT | - | TRBJ1-5 | many | TRBV12-3/TRBV12-4